The 22 T cell receptor beta chains given below trace back to one sample, sequenced in a study of OX40 agonist ivuxolimab in advanced cancers. Repertoires were generated with immunoSEQ multiplex PCR, while TCRdb's copy carries only in-frame clones and drops some. The table has tens of thousands of clones, about 87% seen once. Sequencing was performed on CD4+ or CD8+ T cells sorted from blood, taken in a trial of the OX40 agonist ivuxolimab. The receptors stem from an adult with an advanced solid tumor such as melanoma, head and neck, liver or kidney cancer.

This clone was seen a few times. The chain is built from TRBV18 and TRBJ1-2; D gene uncertain. From germline, CDR1 is KGHSH and CDR2 LQKENI. The CDR3 sequence is 14 residues long. V was pared by 1 base and J by 8 bases, with 14 bases between. CDR3 amino acids: CASSPQDLVVGYTF. CDR3 sequence (DNA): TGTGCCAGCTCACCACAGGACCTCGTTGTGGGCTACACCTTC.

This chain links TRBV15 with TRBJ2-4, with D possibly TRBD2 on 6 matching bases. V was cut by 5 bases and J by 6 bases, with 17 bases left in between. This CDR3 spans 15 amino acids. The germline V gene encodes CDR1 LNHNV and CDR2 YYDKDF (reference sequence). The CDR3, as DNA: TGTGCCACCAGCGCTCGGGGGTTGGTGGGAAACATTCAGTACTTC. It codes for CATSARGLVGNIQYF.

The V gene is TRBV19, the J gene TRBJ2-1, with 8 bases that match TRBD2. With V trimmed by 0 bases and J by 2 bases, 3 bases remained unmatched. The CDR3 runs to 16 residues. Germline-derived CDR1 and CDR2 are LNHDA and SQIVND (reference sequence). The CDR3 spells CASSIDGGRPYNEQFF. The CDR3 coding sequence is TGTGCCAGTAGTATAGACGGCGGGAGGCCCTACAATGAGCAGTTCTTC.

The chain couples TRBV5-1 to TRBJ2-7; 13 nucleotides match TRBD2. Germline CDR1 is SGHRS and CDR2 is YFSETQ. The V gene end was trimmed by 3 bases and the J gene end by 4 bases; junction bases not matched to a gene: 4. This CDR3 has 15 amino acids. CDR3 in DNA: TGCGCCAGCAGCTCTCCGGGACTAGCGGGATACGAGCAGTACTTC. Its protein product is CASSSPGLAGYEQYF. The full variable domain, its missing parts supplied by reference TRBV5-1 and TRBJ2-7, is KAGVTQTPRYLIKTRGQQVTLSCSPISGHRSVSWYQQTPGQGLQFLFEYFSETQRNKGNFPGRFSGRQFSNSRSEMNVSTLELGDSALYLCASSSPGLAGYEQYFGPGTRLTVT.

The chain employs TRBV6-6 and TRBJ2-1; a weak D match, TRBD1 (6 bases). The CDR3 has 15 amino acids. Germline loops: CDR1 MNHNY, CDR2 SVGAGI (reference sequence). Trimming left V 2 bases short and J 2 bases short, with 10 bases between. The CDR3 nucleotides read TGTGCCAGCAGTTACATGGACAGCGCCTACAATGAGCAGTTCTTC. This encodes CASSYMDSAYNEQFF.

The chain joins TRBV28 to TRBJ1-5; D remains ambiguous. V dropped 4 bases and J dropped 6 bases, with 10 bases sitting between them. The CDR3 totals 13 residues. Germline V gene sequence: CDR1 MDHEN, CDR2 SYDVKM. CDR3 residues: CASSSLNLQPQHF. The CDR3 DNA reads as TGTGCCAGCAGTTCCCTTAACCTTCAGCCCCAGCATTTT.

As to this clone: The junction does not match germline at one end; this may be a read error. This rearrangement joins TRBV7-9 to TRBJ2-6, with D perhaps being TRBD1 or TRBD2 (6 bases each). This CDR3 contains 16 residues. The V gene's germline CDR1 is SEHNR and CDR2 FQNEAQ (reference sequence). The CDR3 DNA follows: TGTGCCAGCAGCCCATCGGGGGCGGAGGCAGGGTGGTCCGGAGCTTTC. Translation: CASSPSGAEAGWSGAF.

The chain uses TRBV11-1 and TRBJ2-1, with TRBD1 matching 9 bases. Germline V gene data show CDR1 as SGHAT and CDR2 as FQDESV (reference sequence). The CDR3 contains 15 residues. The junction had 4 bases not matched to a gene; V was cut back by 5 bases and J by 2 bases. CDR3 loop: CASSRGQGTYNEQFF. In nucleotides, the CDR3 is TGTGCCAGCAGCCGCGGACAGGGGACCTACAATGAGCAGTTCTTC. The whole variable domain, remainder taken from reference TRBV11-1 and TRBJ2-1, is EAEVAQSPRYKITEKSQAVAFWCDPISGHATLYWYRQILGQGPELLVQFQDESVVDDSQLPKDRFSAERLKGVDSTLKIQPAELGDSAMYLCASSRGQGTYNEQFFGPGTRLTVL.

In its sample, this clone was seen once. This chain links TRBV28 with TRBJ1-3; no firm D call. CDR3 length equals 14 residues. Deletions cut 8 bases from V and 8 bases from J, with 19 bases between. Germline V lookup: CDR1 MDHEN, CDR2 SYDVKM. The CDR3 sequence is CASSDARVGDTIYF. The DNA for the CDR3 is TGTGCCAGCTCTGATGCGAGAGTTGGGGACACCATATATTTT. Full variable domain (missing parts from reference TRBV28 and TRBJ1-3): DVKVTQSSRYLVKRTGEKVFLECVQDMDHENMFWYRQDPGLGLRLIYFSYDVKMKEKGDIPEGYSVSREKKERFSLILESASTNQTSMYLCASSDARVGDTIYFGEGSWLTVV.

V usage is TRBV7-2 and J usage is TRBJ1-2, with a tentative D call TRBD1 (5 bases). The CDR3 is 15 amino acids. Between the trimmed V and J ends, which lost 3 bases and 5 bases, there was a span of 16 bases. Germline CDR1 and CDR2: SGHTA and FQGNSA. As DNA, the CDR3 is TGTGCCAGCAGCTTGGGCGGGGCAGGTGATTATGGCTACACCTTC. Encoded protein: CASSLGGAGDYGYTF.

The chain uses TRBV4-3 and TRBJ2-2; possible D gene TRBD2, 6 bases. Trimming pared 4 bases from V and 2 bases from J, leaving 14 bases between. The CDR3 has 16 amino acids. From germline, CDR1 is LGHNA and CDR2 YSLEER. The CDR3 is CASSPGGTLNTGELFF. Written as DNA, the CDR3 is TGCGCCAGCAGCCCGGGCGGGACTCTAAACACCGGGGAGCTGTTTTTT.

V gene TRBV18 combines with J gene TRBJ2-7, with TRBD1 as a possible D gene (5 bases). Germline CDR1 reads KGHSH; CDR2 reads LQKENI. Trimming shortened V by 6 bases and J by 2 bases, and 14 bases separated the two germline ends. The length of the CDR3 is 14 residues. Here the CDR3 reads CASSPGHQAYEQYF. CDR3 DNA sequence: TGTGCCAGCTCGCCCGGACACCAGGCCTACGAGCAGTACTTC.

This clone came up once. The rearrangement uses TRBV6-5 and TRBJ1-1; 8 nucleotides agree with TRBD1. The CDR3 sequence is 14 residues long. J lost 2 bases, V lost 6 bases, and 5 bases had no gene match. Germline-derived CDR1 and CDR2 are MNHEY and SVGAGI. Here the CDR3 reads CASRNRGGNTEAFF. CDR3 coding DNA: TGTGCCAGCAGGAACAGGGGGGGAAACACTGAAGCTTTCTTT.

This clone has just one count. V gene TRBV18 combines with J gene TRBJ2-5; D unclear. Germline CDR1 reads KGHSH; CDR2 reads LQKENI. This CDR3 region has 15 residues. The V end was cut by 2 bases, the J end by 1 base, with 11 bases between. The CDR3 is CASSPAPLGQETQYF. The DNA for the CDR3 is TGTGCCAGCTCACCAGCTCCCCTAGGCCAAGAGACCCAGTACTTC.

The chain joins TRBV11-3 to TRBJ1-5, with D hard to call. Trimming removed 3 bases from V and 9 bases from J, with 6 bases in between. Germline V gene lookup returns CDR1 SGHNT and CDR2 YENEEA. This CDR3 has 11 amino acids. The CDR3 DNA sequence: TGTGCCAGCAGCTTCCGGGGGCCCCAGCATTTT. This encodes CASSFRGPQHF.

This rearrangement joins TRBV5-8 to TRBJ2-3; D unresolved. The germline V gene has CDR1 SGHTS and CDR2 YDEGEE. The CDR3 has 13 amino acids. Trimming took 0 bases from V and 5 from J, leaving 7 bases between them. The CDR3 bases are TGTGCCAGCAGCTTGGGGGTGGGAGATACGCAGTATTTT. Its protein is CASSLGVGDTQYF.

The chain has TRBV10-2 and TRBJ1-1, with D unclear. The CDR3 has 17 residues. In germline, CDR1 is WSHSY, CDR2 SAAADI. V was shortened by 8 bases and J by 8 bases, with 30 bases between the two germline ends. The chain's CDR3 is CASGSSGVWIMGGEAFF. DNA of the CDR3: TGCGCCAGCGGCTCGAGCGGGGTCTGGATTATGGGTGGCGAAGCTTTCTTT.

J is TRBJ1-1 and V is TRBV5-5; no definite D call. CDR1 SGHKS and CDR2 YYEKEE come from the germline V gene (reference sequence). CDR3 length: 14 amino acids. Trimming pared 2 bases from V and 4 bases from J, leaving 12 bases between. CDR3 DNA: TGTGCCAGCAGCTTAGGAGGCCTCAGCACTGAAGCTTTCTTT. Translating it yields CASSLGGLSTEAFF.

This clone was detected only once. The CDR3 loop reads CASSPQRTGGSYEQYF. DNA of the CDR3: TGTGCCAGCTCACCACAAAGGACAGGGGGTTCCTACGAGCAGTACTTC. This sequence joins TRBV18 and TRBJ2-7, with 10 bases identical to TRBD1. Trimming cost V 1 base and J 1 base; bases outside gene matches: 4. Germline V CDR1 and CDR2: KGHSH, LQKENI. The CDR3 extends over 16 amino acids.

The chain uses TRBV7-9 and TRBJ2-7; D is ambiguous. This CDR3 has 11 amino acids. V was cut by 1 base and J by 5 bases, with 3 bases left in between. Germline V lookup: CDR1 SEHNR, CDR2 FQNEAQ (reference sequence). Here the CDR3 reads CASSLEDEQYF. The DNA for the CDR3 is TGTGCCAGCAGCTTAGAGGACGAGCAGTACTTC.

This chain connects TRBV27 to TRBJ2-3; no clear D. Germline-derived CDR1 and CDR2 are MNHEY and SMNVEV (reference sequence). The CDR3 is 14 amino acids. Trimming pared 0 bases from V and 2 bases from J, leaving 6 bases between. CDR3 sequence (DNA): TGTGCCAGCAGTTTATCCGCGTCCACAGATACGCAGTATTTT. It codes for CASSLSASTDTQYF.

This chain uses TRBV2 with TRBJ2-5; 8 nucleotides align to TRBD2. CDR1 and CDR2 from the germline V gene are SNHLY and FYNNEI. J lost 7 bases, V lost 10 bases, and 14 bases had no gene match. This CDR3 is built from 14 residues. CDR3 residues: CATLGVAGRGTQYF. The CDR3 bases are TGTGCCACCCTAGGGGTAGCGGGACGGGGGACCCAGTACTTC.